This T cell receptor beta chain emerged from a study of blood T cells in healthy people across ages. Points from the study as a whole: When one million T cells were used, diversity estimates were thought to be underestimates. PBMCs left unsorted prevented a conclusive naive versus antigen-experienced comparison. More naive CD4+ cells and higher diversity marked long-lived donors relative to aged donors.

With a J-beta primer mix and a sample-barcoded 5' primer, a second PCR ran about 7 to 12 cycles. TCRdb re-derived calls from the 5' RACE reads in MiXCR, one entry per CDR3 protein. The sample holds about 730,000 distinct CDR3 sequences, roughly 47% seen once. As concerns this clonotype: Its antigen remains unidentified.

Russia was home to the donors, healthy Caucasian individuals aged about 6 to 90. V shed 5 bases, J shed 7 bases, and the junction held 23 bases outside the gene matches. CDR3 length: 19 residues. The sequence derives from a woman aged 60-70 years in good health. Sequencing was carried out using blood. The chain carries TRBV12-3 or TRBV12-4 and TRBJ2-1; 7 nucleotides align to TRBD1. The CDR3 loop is CASSRATIGTAPRGNEQFF. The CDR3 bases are TGTGCCAGCAGTAGGGCAACCATCGGGACAGCCCCGAGAGGGAATGAGCAGTTCTTC.